The rows below give T cell receptor beta chains drawn from one sample of a study of blood T cell repertoires in COVID-19. Sequenced by immunoSEQ multiplex PCR; TCRdb stores in-frame clones only, minus some. The repertoire holds some 140,000 clones, with 70% to 85% as singletons. Sequencing input: peripheral blood. The receptors here all came from a woman older than 75 with acute or convalescent COVID-19. CDR3s include the opening cysteine and the closing phenylalanine or tryptophan. A D gene is named only where the DNA matches it firmly. Expanded clones get a size class; other rows say once, few or many, or leave the size out.

NA	TRBJ1-4	NA	TRBV5-1	15	TGCGCCAGCAGCTTGGAATATGCAACTAATGAAAAACTGTTTTTT	CASSLEYATNEKLFF
TRBD1	TRBJ2-5	NA	TRBV15	13	TGTGCCACTGGGGACAGGGGACAAGAGACCCAGTACTTC	CATGDRGQETQYF
TRBD1	TRBJ1-1	NA	TRBV7-8	14	TGTGCCAGCAGCTCACAGGGGGTTGGCACTGAAGCTTTCTTT	CASSSQGVGTEAFF
TRBD1	TRBJ2-2	NA	TRBV18	15	TGTGCCAGCTCACCACTGGGACAGGCCACCGGGGAGCTGTTTTTT	CASSPLGQATGELFF
NA	TRBJ2-3	few	TRBV9	12	TGTGCCAGCAGCGTGACAGAAGATACGCAGTATTTT	CASSVTEDTQYF
TRBD1	TRBJ1-1	NA	TRBV5-5	16	TGTGCCAGCAGCCAGGACAGGATTGCTGGGTACACTGAAGCTTTCTTT	CASSQDRIAGYTEAFF
NA	TRBJ2-2	NA	TRBV4-2	14	TGTGCCAGCAGCCAAGACCCCCAGACCGGGGAGCTGTTTTTT	CASSQDPQTGELFF
NA	TRBJ1-1	NA	TRBV5-1	16	TGCGCCAGCAGCTTGGACGCTGACAGGCCAAACACTGAAGCTTTCTTT	CASSLDADRPNTEAFF
NA	TRBJ1-1	NA	TRBV15	14	TGTGCCACCAAATTCGAGACAGGGAACACTGAAGCTTTCTTT	CATKFETGNTEAFF
NA	TRBJ1-2	NA	TRBV12-3/TRBV12-4	12	TGTGCCAGCGGTAGACCAGGGGCTGGCTACACCTTC	CASGRPGAGYTF
TRBD1	TRBJ2-5	NA	TRBV2	14	TGTGCCAGCAGTGGGACAGGGGGGAAAGAGACCCAGTACTTC	CASSGTGGKETQYF
TRBD1	TRBJ2-2	once	TRBV6-5	15	TGTGCCAGCAGGTTGGACAGGTTCAACACCGGGGAGCTGTTTTTT	CASRLDRFNTGELFF
NA	TRBJ1-6	NA	TRBV10-3	15	TGTGCCATCAGTCTAGAACGATACTCGGATTCACCCCTCCACTTT	CAISLERYSDSPLHF
NA	TRBJ1-5	NA	TRBV18	14	TGTGCCAGCTCCTTCGAACAGGGTAATCAGCCCCAGCATTTT	CASSFEQGNQPQHF
TRBD1	TRBJ1-5	NA	TRBV19	15	TGTGCCAGTACCCCTCCAGGGTACAGGGGCCAGCCCCAGCATTTT	CASTPPGYRGQPQHF
NA	TRBJ1-1	NA	TRBV15	16	TGTGCCACCAGCAGGAAGGGGAGGGGAGGGAACACTGAAGCTTTCTTT	CATSRKGRGGNTEAFF
TRBD1	TRBJ2-3	few	TRBV2	14	TGTGCCAGCAGCCGGGACAGGGGAACAGATACGCAGTATTTT	CASSRDRGTDTQYF
NA	TRBJ1-1	NA	TRBV11-2	13	TGTGCCAGCAGCTTGGTACAAGACACTGAAGCTTTCTTT	CASSLVQDTEAFF
TRBD1	TRBJ1-5	NA	TRBV18	15	TGTGCCAGCTCACCACCGGGACAGGGGGGTCAGCCCCAGCATTTT	CASSPPGQGGQPQHF
NA	TRBJ1-2	NA	TRBV11-2	13	TGTGCCAGCAGCCAAGTGCGGGTTTTTGGCTACACCTTC	CASSQVRVFGYTF
TRBD1	TRBJ1-2	NA	TRBV2	17	TGTGCCAGCAGCGGAACCTTGACAGGGGGATCAAACTATGGCTACACCTTC	CASSGTLTGGSNYGYTF
NA	TRBJ1-6	NA	TRBV6-5	15	TGTGCCAGCAGTTTGGGGCTCTCCTATAATTCACCCCTCCACTTT	CASSLGLSYNSPLHF
NA	TRBJ2-7	NA	TRBV5-1	14	TGCGCCAGCAGCTTGGCCAGACAGTTCTACGAGCAGTACTTC	CASSLARQFYEQYF
NA	TRBJ1-2	NA	TRBV15	14	TGTGCCACCAGCCGGGGGGGTATTAACTATGGCTACACCTTC	CATSRGGINYGYTF
NA	TRBJ2-3	once	TRBV18	15	TGTGCCAGCTCACCACCCTCGGGTTCCACAGATACGCAGTATTTT	CASSPPSGSTDTQYF
NA	TRBJ2-2	NA	TRBV4-1	16	TGCGCCAGCAGCCAAGAGCAGGGTCCCAACACCGGGGAGCTGTTTTTT	CASSQEQGPNTGELFF
NA	TRBJ1-2	few	TRBV7-9	11	TGTGCCAGCAGCGAGAACTATGGCTACACCTTC	CASSENYGYTF
TRBD1	TRBJ1-4	NA	TRBV30	14	TGTGCCTGGAGTATTGGACAGGGTTTAGAAAAACTGTTTTTT	CAWSIGQGLEKLFF
NA	TRBJ2-2	few	TRBV7-9	12	TGTGCCAGCAGCCCCTACACCGGGGAGCTGTTTTTT	CASSPYTGELFF
NA	TRBJ2-5	NA	TRBV7-2	13	TGTGCCAGCGGGCGAGAAATAAGGGAGACCCAGTACTTC	CASGREIRETQYF
TRBD1	TRBJ1-2	NA	TRBV6-5	14	TGTGCCAGCAGTAGATCAGGGGGCATTCCTGGCTACACCTTC	CASSRSGGIPGYTF
NA	TRBJ2-1	NA	TRBV7-3	15	TGTGCCAGCAGCCCGCGAAACCGACTATCCAATGAGCAGTTCTTC	CASSPRNRLSNEQFF
NA	TRBJ1-5	NA	TRBV21-1	16	TGTGCCAGCAACCCCAACAGGGGGAAATGGGGTCAGCCCCAGCATTTT	CASNPNRGKWGQPQHF
TRBD1	TRBJ1-1	NA	TRBV7-3	16	TGTGCCAGCAGCTTAACGGGGGCAGGGGGGACCACTGAAGCTTTCTTT	CASSLTGAGGTTEAFF
TRBD2	TRBJ2-3	NA	TRBV4-1	17	TGCGCCAGCAGCCAAAGTCCCAGCGGGGCCCCCCCAGATACGCAGTATTTT	CASSQSPSGAPPDTQYF
TRBD2	TRBJ2-5	NA	TRBV6-4	17	TGTGCCAGCAGTTACCGACTAGCGGGGAAGATTCAAGAGACCCAGTACTTC	CASSYRLAGKIQETQYF
TRBD2	TRBJ2-3	NA	TRBV2	19	TGTGCCAGCAGTGGGCCCGGGACTAGCGGGGGGAAGAGCGCAGATACGCAGTATTTT	CASSGPGTSGGKSADTQYF
NA	TRBJ1-5	NA	TRBV18	13	TGTGCCAGCTCACCGGGCCGAAATCACCCCCAGCATTTT	CASSPGRNHPQHF
NA	TRBJ2-1	NA	TRBV7-9	15	TGTGCCAGCAGCTTATCGGGGGGCTTTAATAATGAGCAGTTCTTC	CASSLSGGFNNEQFF
TRBD2	TRBJ2-1	NA	TRBV9	15	TGTGCCAGCAGCGTACGCGGCGGGGGGATGGATGAGCAGTTCTTC	CASSVRGGGMDEQFF
NA	TRBJ2-3	NA	TRBV11-3	15	TGTGCCAGCAGCTTAGATCCGGGGAGTCGGGATACGCAGTATTTT	CASSLDPGSRDTQYF
NA	TRBJ2-4	NA	TRBV27	16	TGTGCCAGCAGTTCCACCCTCCCGGACACGAAAAACATTCAGTACTTC	CASSSTLPDTKNIQYF
TRBD1	TRBJ2-7	NA	TRBV5-6	14	TGTGCCAGCAGCTTTCCGGACAGGGTAGACGAGCAGTACTTC	CASSFPDRVDEQYF
NA	TRBJ1-1	NA	TRBV7-9	16	TGTGCCAGCAGCCCCTACCAAGAGGGATTGAACACTGAAGCTTTCTTT	CASSPYQEGLNTEAFF
TRBD2	TRBJ2-1	few	TRBV19	16	TGTGCCAGTAGTTCGACTAGCGGGGGGGCGTACAATGAGCAGTTCTTC	CASSSTSGGAYNEQFF
NA	TRBJ1-5	NA	TRBV7-8	15	TGTGCCAGCAGCTTAGTACTCGGAGGAGATCAGCCCCAGCATTTT	CASSLVLGGDQPQHF
NA	TRBJ2-5	NA	TRBV5-1	13	TGCGCCAGCAGCCTCCAAGCGTGGGAGACCCAGTACTTC	CASSLQAWETQYF
NA	TRBJ1-4	NA	TRBV12-3/TRBV12-4	13	TGTGCCAGCAGAACATCAACTAATGAAAAACTGTTTTTT	CASRTSTNEKLFF
NA	TRBJ1-3	NA	TRBV4-1	16	TGCGCCAGCAGCCAAGTCGGGATCGGTTTGAGGTACACCATATATTTT	CASSQVGIGLRYTIYF
NA	TRBJ1-6	NA	TRBV11-2	16	TGTGCCAGCAGCTTGGGGGGGCTCCCAGGGGATTCACCCCTCCACTTT	CASSLGGLPGDSPLHF
TRBD1	TRBJ2-7	NA	TRBV5-6	16	TGTGCCAGCAGCTTGGGGGACAGCCTAGGGTACTACGAGCAGTACTTC	CASSLGDSLGYYEQYF
TRBD2	TRBJ2-3	NA	TRBV3-1/TRBV3-2	18	TGTGCCAGCAGCCGGTTAATCAAACGGGGGAGGGGCACAGATACGCAGTATTTT	CASSRLIKRGRGTDTQYF
NA	TRBJ1-1	once	TRBV12-3/TRBV12-4	13	TGTGCCAGCAGTTCACTCCTAAAAGTTGAAGCTTTCTTT	CASSSLLKVEAFF
NA	TRBJ2-5	NA	TRBV5-6	15	TGTGCCAGCAGCCCGGCCGCGGCCCGCGCGGAGACCCAGTACTTC	CASSPAAARAETQYF
NA	TRBJ2-7	NA	TRBV5-8	12	TGTGCCAGCAGCCCACGGCGGCCCGAGCAGTACTTC	CASSPRRPEQYF